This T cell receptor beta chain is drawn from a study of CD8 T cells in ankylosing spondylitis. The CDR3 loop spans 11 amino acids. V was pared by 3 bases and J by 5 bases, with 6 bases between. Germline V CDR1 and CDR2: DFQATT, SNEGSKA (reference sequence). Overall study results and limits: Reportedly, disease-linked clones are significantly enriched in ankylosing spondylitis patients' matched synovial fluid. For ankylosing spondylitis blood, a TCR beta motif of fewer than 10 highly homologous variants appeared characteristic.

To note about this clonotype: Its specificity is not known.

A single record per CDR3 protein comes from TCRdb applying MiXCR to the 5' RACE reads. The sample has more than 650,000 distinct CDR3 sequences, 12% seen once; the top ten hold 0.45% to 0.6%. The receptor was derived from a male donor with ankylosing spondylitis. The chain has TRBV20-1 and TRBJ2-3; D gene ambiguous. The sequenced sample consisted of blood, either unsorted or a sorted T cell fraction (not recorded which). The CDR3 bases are TGCAGTGCTAGTTATGGAGATACGCAGTATTTT. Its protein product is CSASYGDTQYF.